This T cell receptor (beta chain) was recovered during a study of T cells in localized non-small cell lung cancer. In its sample, this clone was seen a few times. Its specificity is not known. Sequenced by immunoSEQ multiplex PCR; TCRdb stores in-frame clones only, minus some. Among about 40,000 clones, 81% were seen once, and the ten largest hold 7.3%. Overall study results and limits: The study found T cell clonality highest in uninvolved adjacent lung, above tumor. Researchers found a median approximately 50 of the top 100 tumor clones in adjacent lung. Longer survival (overall) was linked to higher T cell density in blood.

The starting material was peripheral blood mononuclear cells, obtained before any cancer treatment. This receptor was identified in a male donor at least 60 years old with stage II lung adenocarcinoma.

The CDR3 coding sequence is TGTGCCAGCAGTATTGGGACAGGGCGGTTTCAAGCTTTCTTT. It codes for CASSIGTGRFQAFF. The genes are TRBV2 and TRBJ1-1; TRBD1 agrees at 9 bases. CDR3 size: 14 residues. Germline assignment: CDR1 SNHLY and CDR2 FYNNEI. Germline trimming cut 5 bases from V and 9 bases from J; bases unmatched to any gene: 10.